This passage covers 27 T cell receptor beta chains from one sample sequenced in a study of cytomegalovirus exposure and HLA in healthy donors. Use of 60 Vbeta and 13 Jbeta primers characterized the PCR. Assay: immunoSEQ multiplex PCR; the TCRdb copy retains only in-frame clones and omits some. This repertoire shows some 120,000 clones, around 70% found once; its top ten account for 3% to 4.5%. Material: PBMCs. The receptors originated from a man aged 40-55 years in good health and CMV-seropositive.

J is TRBJ2-7 and V is TRBV7-2; 7 nucleotides align to TRBD2. CDR1 is SGHTA, CDR2 FQGNSA, per germline. CDR3 size: 15 residues. V was clipped by 2 bases and J by 0 bases; unmatched bases: 4. The CDR3 DNA follows: TGTGCCAGCAGCTTATCGTCTAGCGGCTCCTACGAGCAGTACTTC. It translates to CASSLSSSGSYEQYF.

The rearrangement links TRBV2 to TRBJ2-7, with a weak D call TRBD2 (5 bases). This CDR3 region has 15 residues. Per the germline V gene, CDR1 is SNHLY and CDR2 is FYNNEI. Trimming stripped 0 bases from V and 5 bases from J, with 14 bases between. CDR3 sequence (DNA): TGTGCCAGCAGTGAAGCGCTCGGTTGGGAGAACGAGCAGTACTTC. Its protein product is CASSEALGWENEQYF. Full variable domain (missing parts from reference TRBV2 and TRBJ2-7): EPEVTQTPSHQVTQMGQEVILRCVPISNHLYFYWYRQILGQKVEFLVSFYNNEISEKSEIFDDQFSVERPDGSNFTLKIRSTKLEDSAMYFCASSEALGWENEQYFGPGTRLTVT.

The rearrangement links TRBV29-1 to TRBJ2-3; weak D call: TRBD1 (6 bases). The CDR3 has 15 residues. Germline CDR1 reads SQVTM; CDR2 reads ANQGSEA. V was shortened by 0 bases and J by 9 bases, with 19 bases between the two germline ends. CDR3 DNA: TGCAGCGTTGAAGATGGGACACCGACCCCAAAGACGCAGTATTTT. As protein: CSVEDGTPTPKTQYF.

J is TRBJ2-7 and V is TRBV7-9; 7 bases are a match to TRBD2. Unmatched junction bases numbered 17, after V lost 6 bases and J lost 6 bases. Germline CDR1 SEHNR, CDR2 FQNEAQ (reference sequence). This CDR3 contains 16 residues. CDR3 DNA sequence: TGTGCCAGCAGACTATTCGGCGCTGGGGAGGGCGCCGAGCAGTACTTC. It yields the protein CASRLFGAGEGAEQYF.

This chain connects TRBV4-1 to TRBJ1-5; 7 positions agree with TRBD1. Germline V gene sequence: CDR1 MGHRA, CDR2 YSYEKL. The CDR3 has 15 amino acids. Losses at the gene ends were 0 bases for V and 6 bases for J; bases not matched to a gene: 5. This CDR3 reads CASSQDRGSIQPQHF. The CDR3 bases are TGCGCCAGCAGCCAAGACAGGGGGTCAATTCAGCCCCAGCATTTT.

The CDR3 DNA reads as TGTGCCAGCAGCTTAGACAGGGCGCCCTACAATGAGCAGTTCTTC. Translation gives CASSLDRAPYNEQFF. This sequence joins TRBV27 and TRBJ2-1; 7 positions match TRBD1. V lost 6 bases, J lost 2 bases, and 7 bases stayed unmatched. This CDR3 is 15 amino acids long. Germline CDR1 reads MNHEY; CDR2 reads SMNVEV (reference sequence).

The V and J genes are TRBV6-1 and TRBJ1-1, with 7 positions matching TRBD1. This CDR3 region has 14 residues. Germline CDR1 and CDR2: MNHNS and SASEGT. V shed 4 bases, J shed 4 bases, and the junction held 6 bases outside the gene matches. CDR3 DNA: TGTGCCAGCAGTGTTAGGGGGCAGGGCACTGAAGCTTTCTTT. Its protein is CASSVRGQGTEAFF.

This clone was seen only a few times. The chain carries TRBV13 and TRBJ1-1, with D perhaps matching TRBD1 (5 bases). Germline values: CDR1 PRHDT, CDR2 FYEKMQ (reference sequence). This CDR3 spans 16 amino acids. V was pared by 5 bases and J by 3 bases, with 19 bases between. The CDR3 DNA reads as TGTGCCAGCAGCAGGGACCTAGGGGTAGCGGACACTGAAGCTTTCTTT. It is translated as CASSRDLGVADTEAFF.

The chain combines TRBV5-1 with TRBJ2-1; maybe TRBD2 (5 bases). The V end lost 2 bases, the J end lost 6 bases, and 18 bases lay between the germline ends. This CDR3 comprises 16 residues. Germline assignment: CDR1 SGHRS and CDR2 YFSETQ. The CDR3 sequence: CASSLVPGITSNEQFF. The CDR3 DNA follows: TGCGCCAGCAGCTTAGTACCGGGGATAACCTCCAATGAGCAGTTCTTC.

The chain employs TRBV11-3 and TRBJ2-2, with 9 bases aligning to TRBD1. The germline V gene encodes CDR1 SGHNT and CDR2 YENEEA. The V gene end was trimmed by 1 base and the J gene end by 1 base; junction bases not matched to a gene: 1. CDR3 length equals 16 residues. The CDR3 reads CASSLGGQGNTGELFF. The CDR3 nucleotides read TGTGCCAGCAGCTTAGGGGGACAGGGGAACACCGGGGAGCTGTTTTTT.

CDR3 amino acids: CASSPGQGAQWQYF. The CDR3 DNA sequence: TGTGCCAGTAGTCCCGGACAGGGGGCTCAATGGCAGTACTTC. The chain is built from TRBV19 and TRBJ2-7; TRBD1 agrees at 11 bases. V shed 5 bases, J shed 9 bases, and the junction held 9 bases outside the gene matches. CDR1 LNHDA and CDR2 SQIVND come from the germline V gene (reference sequence). The CDR3 extends over 14 amino acids.

The V gene is TRBV7-2, the J gene TRBJ2-7; D is uncertain. Germline V gene data show CDR1 as SGHTA and CDR2 as FQGNSA. Trimming took 1 base from V and 3 from J, leaving 7 bases between them. The CDR3 sequence is 13 residues long. CDR3 loop: CASSLDQNYEQYF. The DNA of the CDR3 is TGTGCCAGCAGCTTAGATCAGAACTACGAGCAGTACTTC.

The chain combines TRBV4-1 with TRBJ2-1; 9 bases fit TRBD2. The CDR3 extends over 17 amino acids. The germline V gene encodes CDR1 MGHRA and CDR2 YSYEKL. V was pared by 0 bases and J by 9 bases, with 12 bases of the junction left unmatched. The CDR3 nucleotides read TGCGCCAGCAGCCAAGAAGGAGCGGGAGGATTCTCTGGTGAGCAGTTCTTC. Its protein product is CASSQEGAGGFSGEQFF.

The chain uses TRBV11-2 and TRBJ2-1, with D tentatively TRBD1 (6 bases). CDR1 and CDR2 (germline): SGHAT, FQNNGV. Deletions cut 4 bases from V and 9 bases from J, with 19 bases between. This CDR3 comprises 15 residues. The CDR3 region has the DNA TGTGCCAGCAGCTCCCTCCACAGGGAGTGGGTTGAGCAGTTCTTC. It codes for CASSSLHREWVEQFF. The variable domain in full, completed from reference TRBV11-2 and TRBJ2-1, reads EAGVAQSPRYKIIEKRQSVAFWCNPISGHATLYWYQQILGQGPKLLIQFQNNGVVDDSQLPKDRFSAERLKGVDSTLKIQPAKLEDSAVYLCASSSLHREWVEQFFGPGTRLTVL.

This chain uses TRBV5-6 with TRBJ1-5; no reliable D call. V was shortened by 7 bases and J by 5 bases, with 22 bases between the two germline ends. In germline, CDR1 is SGHDT, CDR2 YYEEEE. The CDR3 loop spans 16 amino acids. The CDR3 nucleotides are TGTGCCAGCCTCCGACACGCGGGTGGATGGGATCAGCCCCAGCATTTT. Translation gives CASLRHAGGWDQPQHF.

The genes are TRBV5-6 and TRBJ2-7; TRBD2 matches at 12 bases. V lost 2 bases, J lost 7 bases, and 7 bases stayed unmatched. The CDR3 contains 15 residues. From germline, CDR1 is SGHDT and CDR2 YYEEEE. CDR3 loop: CASSFRTSGTWEQYF. CDR3 DNA: TGTGCCAGCAGCTTTAGGACTAGCGGGACGTGGGAGCAGTACTTC.

The chain combines TRBV29-1 with TRBJ2-1; the match to TRBD1 covers 7 bases. The germline CDR1 and CDR2 sequences are SQVTM and ANQGSEA. The ends lost 6 bases at V and 7 bases at J; junction bases unmatched: 6. CDR3 length equals 12 residues. DNA of the CDR3: TGCAGCGTAGACAGGGTGAGGAATGAGCAGTTCTTC. It specifies CSVDRVRNEQFF.

The V and J genes are TRBV6-5 and TRBJ2-7; perhaps TRBD2 as D (6 bases). Germline CDR1 is MNHEY and CDR2 is SVGAGI. Trimming took off 2 bases at V and 4 bases at J, with 9 bases between the two ends. The CDR3 covers 13 residues. The chain's CDR3 is CASSYGSGYEQYF. In DNA form, the CDR3 reads TGTGCCAGCAGTTACGGGAGCGGGTACGAGCAGTACTTC.

J is TRBJ2-2 and V is TRBV11-2; 7 bases fit TRBD2. CDR1 SGHAT and CDR2 FQNNGV come from the germline V gene. The CDR3 extends over 15 amino acids. Losses at the gene ends were 4 bases for V and 0 bases for J; bases not matched to a gene: 2. Here the CDR3 reads CASSYGTTNTGELFF. CDR3 nucleotide sequence: TGTGCCAGCAGCTACGGGACTACGAACACCGGGGAGCTGTTTTTT.

The chain employs TRBV28 and TRBJ1-2; 11 bases fit TRBD1. Germline assignment: CDR1 MDHEN and CDR2 SYDVKM. Trimming cost V 6 bases and J 8 bases; bases outside gene matches: 5. The CDR3 loop spans 13 amino acids. CDR3 DNA: TGTGCCAGCAGCTGGACAGGGGGCGTGGGCTACACCTTC. Its translation is CASSWTGGVGYTF.

This chain joins TRBV27 and TRBJ2-1; TRBD2 is a possible D gene (6 bases). The CDR3 consists of 16 residues. The V end lost 0 bases, the J end lost 3 bases, and 12 bases lay between the germline ends. Germline V lookup: CDR1 MNHEY, CDR2 SMNVEV (reference sequence). The CDR3: CASSLSSSEIYNEQFF. Written as DNA, the CDR3 is TGTGCCAGCAGTTTATCCTCTAGCGAGATCTACAATGAGCAGTTCTTC.

The chain combines TRBV5-4 with TRBJ1-5; no reliable D call. Trimming removed 4 bases at V and 5 bases at J, with 10 bases between. From germline, CDR1 is SGHNT and CDR2 YYREEE (reference sequence). The CDR3 has 13 residues. The CDR3 sequence is CASSQGGDQPQHF. In nucleotides, the CDR3 is TGTGCCAGCAGCCAAGGAGGCGATCAGCCCCAGCATTTT.

This clone was observed a few times. The chain carries TRBV5-1 and TRBJ2-1; 9 bases align to TRBD1. CDR3 length: 15 residues. J lost 9 bases, V lost 4 bases, and 11 bases had no gene match. From germline, CDR1 is SGHRS and CDR2 YFSETQ. CDR3 sequence: CASSEPGQGGSEQFF. The CDR3 DNA reads as TGCGCCAGCAGCGAACCGGGACAGGGTGGGAGTGAGCAGTTCTTC.

V is TRBV6-1 and J is TRBJ2-7; D is perhaps TRBD2 (6 bases). Germline CDR1 is MNHNS and CDR2 is SASEGT. Trimming left V 6 bases short and J 6 bases short, with 18 bases between. The CDR3 is 14 amino acids. DNA of the CDR3: TGTGCCAGCAGGGCTGGGGACTCCATCGGCGAGCAGTACTTC. This gives the protein CASRAGDSIGEQYF.

The chain is built from TRBV4-2 and TRBJ1-1; the D is unclear. The V end was cut by 1 base, the J end by 1 base, with 10 bases between. This CDR3 comprises 15 residues. Germline CDR1 is LGHNA and CDR2 is YNFKEQ. CDR3 loop: CASSQVGAGNTEAFF. The CDR3 DNA follows: TGTGCCAGCAGCCAAGTCGGAGCGGGGAACACTGAAGCTTTCTTT.

The chain employs TRBV4-1 and TRBJ2-1; 11 nucleotides match TRBD1. Germline CDR1 MGHRA, CDR2 YSYEKL. V lost 3 bases to trimming and J lost 6 bases; unmatched junction nucleotides: 7. There are 16 residues in the CDR3. DNA of the CDR3: TGCGCCAGCAGCCACCGGGACAGGGGGACTCCCAATGAGCAGTTCTTC. Translation: CASSHRDRGTPNEQFF.

This sequence joins TRBV18 and TRBJ1-5, with 9 bases aligning to TRBD1. Per the germline V gene, CDR1 is KGHSH and CDR2 is LQKENI. The CDR3 length is 18 residues. The ends lost 6 bases at V and 6 bases at J; junction bases unmatched: 18. Here the CDR3 DNA reads TGTGCCAGCTCCCCAAGGATTGGAGGACAGGGGACGGGTCAGCCCCAGCATTTT. Protein: CASSPRIGGQGTGQPQHF.